This TCR beta chain came from a study of blood T cell repertoires in COVID-19. Study in general: Samples of COVID-19 (acute and convalescent) were obtained from the United States, Italy and Spain.

Original analysis: Estimated nucleated cell counts came from reference gene primer amplification. Using immunoSEQ multiplex PCR, the repertoire was profiled, and TCRdb retains in-frame clones only, with some absent. That table gives V, J and clone size, and the DNA gave D and trimming. The data hold about 52,000 clones, with around 91% observed a single time. CDR1 is MNHNY and CDR2 is SVGAGI in the germline V gene (reference sequence). The CDR3 runs 13 residues. V was shortened by 4 bases and J by 9 bases, with 16 bases between the two germline ends. The chain links TRBV6-6 to TRBJ2-7, with D tentatively TRBD2 (5 bases). This receptor was obtained from a human donor in a cohort sampled during active COVID-19. Sequencing input: peripheral blood. The CDR3 loop reads CASSSGLRAAQYF. CDR3 coding DNA: TGTGCCAGCAGTTCTGGACTTAGGGCTGCGCAGTACTTC.